The 20 T cell receptor beta chains below were found in one sample sequenced in a study of shared T cell receptors in the human thymus. Profiling relied on immunoSEQ multiplex PCR, and the TCRdb table lists in-frame clones only, not all of them. This sample carries around 340,000 clones, approximately 95% of them seen once, and the ten largest clones take approximately 0.02%. Sequencing was done on a sample of thymocytes. The receptors derive from a human donor.

For the CDR3, the DNA is TGTGCCAGCAGCTTAGGGGGCGGCAGCTACAATGAGCAGTTCTTC. Translated, it gives CASSLGGGSYNEQFF. This chain connects TRBV7-3 to TRBJ2-1; weak D call: TRBD1 (6 bases). The V gene lost 2 bases and the J gene lost 3 bases, with 11 bases spanning the gap. Germline V lookup: CDR1 SGHTA, CDR2 FQGTGA. CDR3 length: 15 residues.

This chain uses TRBV5-1 with TRBJ2-1; no reliable D call. Trimming took off 4 bases at V and 3 bases at J, with 5 bases between the two ends. CDR3 size: 12 residues. Germline loops: CDR1 SGHRS, CDR2 YFSETQ. CDR3 nucleotide sequence: TGCGCCAGCAGCCCGGGCTACAATGAGCAGTTCTTC. It is translated as CASSPGYNEQFF.

V usage is TRBV18 and J usage is TRBJ2-7, with 11 bases that match TRBD2. The V gene end was trimmed by 6 bases and the J gene end by 2 bases; junction bases not matched to a gene: 9. The CDR3 spans 16 residues. CDR1 is KGHSH, CDR2 LQKENI, per germline. The CDR3 sequence is CASSNLGTSGTYEQYF. In DNA form, the CDR3 reads TGTGCCAGCTCTAACCTGGGGACTAGCGGAACCTACGAGCAGTACTTC.

The rearrangement joins TRBV11-3 to TRBJ2-1; either TRBD1 or TRBD2 may supply D (5 bases each). Per germline, CDR1 SGHNT and CDR2 YENEEA. There are 17 residues in the CDR3. V was cut by 2 bases and J by 8 bases, with 22 bases left in between. In DNA, the CDR3 is TGTGCCAGCAGCTTACAGAGGCTAGGCGAGGGCAGGGATGAGCAGTTCTTC. It encodes CASSLQRLGEGRDEQFF.

The chain employs TRBV27 and TRBJ2-3; the D gene could be TRBD1 or TRBD2 (5 bases each). The CDR3 spans 13 residues. V was pared by 10 bases and J by 4 bases, with 15 bases between. Germline V lookup: CDR1 MNHEY, CDR2 SMNVEV (reference sequence). Here the CDR3 DNA reads TGTGCCACACGACGAGGGACCGCAGATACGCAGTATTTT. The encoded protein is CATRRGTADTQYF.

CDR3 nucleotide sequence: TGTGCCAGCAGTTTCCGGGACAGGGGGATTCTAGGGGACAATGAGCAGTTCTTC. Protein: CASSFRDRGILGDNEQFF. V is TRBV27 and J is TRBJ2-1, with TRBD1 matching 11 bases. The germline CDR1 and CDR2 sequences are MNHEY and SMNVEV (reference sequence). V was clipped by 3 bases and J by 5 bases; unmatched bases: 12. The CDR3 contains 18 residues.

This sequence joins TRBV27 and TRBJ1-6, with TRBD1 matching over 7 bases. The V segment lost 4 bases and the J segment 8 bases; nucleotides outside the gene matches: 8. CDR1 MNHEY and CDR2 SMNVEV come from the germline V gene (reference sequence). This CDR3 contains 15 residues. The CDR3: CASSSPTGSYSPLHF. In DNA form, the CDR3 reads TGTGCCAGCAGTTCGCCGACAGGGAGTTATTCACCCCTCCACTTT.

This chain links TRBV28 with TRBJ2-1; D might be TRBD1 (5 bases). Germline CDR1 and CDR2: MDHEN and SYDVKM. Trimming shortened V by 3 bases and J by 9 bases, and 18 bases separated the two germline ends. This CDR3 region has 15 residues. The CDR3 region is CASSFRQGAQGEQFF. CDR3 bases: TGTGCCAGCAGTTTCCGTCAGGGCGCACAAGGTGAGCAGTTCTTC. Together with reference TRBV28 and TRBJ2-1, the CDR3 gives the full variable domain: DVKVTQSSRYLVKRTGEKVFLECVQDMDHENMFWYRQDPGLGLRLIYFSYDVKMKEKGDIPEGYSVSREKKERFSLILESASTNQTSMYLCASSFRQGAQGEQFFGPGTRLTVL.

This clone was counted between two and nine times. The chain employs TRBV2 and TRBJ1-4; D uncertain. The CDR3 covers 13 residues. Germline assignment: CDR1 SNHLY and CDR2 FYNNEI. Deletions cut 1 base from V and 5 bases from J, with 5 bases between. For the CDR3, the DNA is TGTGCCAGCAGTGAAGACGGGAATGAAAAACTGTTTTTT. It translates to CASSEDGNEKLFF.

The chain is built from TRBV30 and TRBJ2-3; perhaps TRBD1 as D (5 bases). CDR1 GTSNPN and CDR2 SVGIG come from the germline V gene (reference sequence). Trimming shortened V by 2 bases and J by 0 bases, and 15 bases separated the two germline ends. The length of the CDR3 is 16 residues. The CDR3 here is CAWSYQAGSSTDTQYF. CDR3 DNA: TGTGCCTGGAGTTATCAAGCAGGGTCTAGCACAGATACGCAGTATTTT.

The chain uses TRBV5-4 and TRBJ2-1; 8 positions agree with TRBD1. V dropped 6 bases and J dropped 8; count of bases not matched to a gene: 13. Germline CDR1 is SGHNT and CDR2 is YYREEE (reference sequence). The CDR3 loop spans 15 amino acids. Here the CDR3 reads CASTTGTGRLDEQFF. CDR3 DNA: TGTGCCAGCACTACCGGGACAGGACGGTTGGATGAGCAGTTCTTC. Filled out from reference TRBV5-4 and TRBJ2-1, the complete variable domain reads ETGVTQSPTHLIKTRGQQVTLRCSSQSGHNTVSWYQQALGQGPQFIFQYYREEENGRGNFPPRFSGLQFPNYSSELNVNALELDDSALYLCASTTGTGRLDEQFFGPGTRLTVL.

The chain employs TRBV11-1 and TRBJ2-1; 12 nucleotides align to TRBD2. V shed 2 bases and J 8 bases; nucleotides not matched to a gene: 10. The CDR3 consists of 17 residues. CDR1 is SGHAT and CDR2 is FQDESV in the germline V gene (reference sequence). This CDR3 reads CASSLPLAGGPRDEQFF. The CDR3 region has the DNA TGTGCCAGCAGCTTACCCCTAGCGGGAGGGCCTCGCGATGAGCAGTTCTTC. Drawing the rest from reference TRBV11-1 and TRBJ2-1, the complete variable domain is EAEVAQSPRYKITEKSQAVAFWCDPISGHATLYWYRQILGQGPELLVQFQDESVVDDSQLPKDRFSAERLKGVDSTLKIQPAELGDSAMYLCASSLPLAGGPRDEQFFGPGTRLTVL.

The chain has TRBV4-3 and TRBJ2-1, with 12 bases that match TRBD2. Germline loops: CDR1 LGHNA, CDR2 YSLEER. This CDR3 has 16 amino acids. V lost 0 bases to trimming and J lost 5 bases; unmatched junction nucleotides: 2. The CDR3 here is CASSQDPSGRDNEQFF. The CDR3 DNA is TGCGCCAGCAGCCAAGATCCTAGCGGGAGGGACAATGAGCAGTTCTTC.

V gene TRBV27 combines with J gene TRBJ2-3, with 12 positions matching TRBD2. Looked up from germline, CDR1 is MNHEY and CDR2 is SMNVEV (reference sequence). CDR3 size: 18 residues. V trimming: 6 bases; J trimming: 0 bases; junction bases outside the gene matches: 10. CDR3 in amino acids: CASSAHTLAGGSTDTQYF. The CDR3 region has the DNA TGTGCCAGCAGCGCACATACTCTAGCGGGAGGGAGCACAGATACGCAGTATTTT.

The J gene is TRBJ1-1, the V gene TRBV18; D perhaps matches TRBD1 (5 bases). The V end lost 8 bases, the J end lost 13 bases, and 32 bases lay between the germline ends. Germline V gene lookup returns CDR1 KGHSH and CDR2 LQKENI. The CDR3 has 16 amino acids. CDR3 sequence: CASADRGTTAEPSGFF. CDR3 coding DNA: TGTGCCAGCGCCGACCGAGGGACGACTGCTGAACCGAGTGGTTTCTTT. Full variable domain (remainder filled in from reference TRBV18 and TRBJ1-1): NAGVMQNPRHLVRRRGQEARLRCSPMKGHSHVYWYRQLPEEGLKFMVYLQKENIIDESGMPKERFSAEFPKEGPSILRIQQVVRGDSAAYFCASADRGTTAEPSGFFGQGTRLTVV.

The J gene is TRBJ2-7, the V gene TRBV29-1; TRBD1 or TRBD2 may be the D gene (5 bases each). The CDR3 is 18 residues long. CDR1 is SQVTM, CDR2 ANQGSEA, per germline. The V and J ends lost 5 bases and 2 bases respectively, with 28 bases between them. CDR3 DNA sequence: TGCAGCGTTTTCACCGGGACCCGCCGCCGGGACGACGCCTACGAGCAGTACTTC. It yields the protein CSVFTGTRRRDDAYEQYF.

J is TRBJ1-2 and V is TRBV7-2; TRBD1 might be the D (6 bases). Germline-derived CDR1 and CDR2 are SGHTA and FQGNSA. The CDR3 runs 16 residues. Trimming removed 1 base from V and 0 bases from J, with 12 bases in between. This CDR3 reads CASSLDGQPTNYGYTF. CDR3 DNA: TGTGCCAGCAGCTTAGATGGACAGCCGACTAACTATGGCTACACCTTC.

The gene calls are TRBV27 and TRBJ2-1; D tentatively reads TRBD1 or TRBD2 (5 bases each). The CDR3 sequence is 17 residues long. V was pared by 6 bases and J by 5 bases, with 23 bases between. Germline V gives CDR1 MNHEY, CDR2 SMNVEV (reference sequence). CDR3 bases: TGTGCCAGCAGATACCTCAGTGGGGGACCCCCCCACAATGAGCAGTTCTTC. Its translation is CASRYLSGGPPHNEQFF.

The chain recombines TRBV5-4 with TRBJ2-7; possibly TRBD2 for D (5 bases). CDR1 is SGHNT and CDR2 is YYREEE in the germline V gene (reference sequence). This CDR3 has 13 residues. Trimming removed 2 bases from V and 3 bases from J, with 9 bases in between. The CDR3, as DNA: TGTGCCAGCAGCTTTGCTAGCAGCTACGAGCAGTACTTC. It yields the protein CASSFASSYEQYF.

V and J are TRBV27 and TRBJ1-2; TRBD1 matches 9 bases. The germline V gene encodes CDR1 MNHEY and CDR2 SMNVEV (reference sequence). CDR3 length equals 15 residues. The V and J ends lost 5 bases and 8 bases, in that order; junction bases with no gene match: 12. The CDR3: CASSRQRTGDGGYTF. The CDR3 coding sequence is TGTGCCAGCAGTAGGCAGCGGACAGGGGATGGAGGCTACACCTTC.